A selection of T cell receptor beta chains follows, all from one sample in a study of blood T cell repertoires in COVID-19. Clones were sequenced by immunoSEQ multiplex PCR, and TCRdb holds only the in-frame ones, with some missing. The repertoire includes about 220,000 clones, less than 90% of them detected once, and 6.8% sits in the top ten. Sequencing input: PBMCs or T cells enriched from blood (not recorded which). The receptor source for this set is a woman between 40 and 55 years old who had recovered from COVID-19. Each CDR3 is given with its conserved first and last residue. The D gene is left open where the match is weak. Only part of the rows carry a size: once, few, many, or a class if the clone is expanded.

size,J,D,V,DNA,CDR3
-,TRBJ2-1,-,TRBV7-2,TGTGCCAGCAGCTTACAGGCAGGGTCTAGGGATGAGCAGTTCTTC,CASSLQAGSRDEQFF
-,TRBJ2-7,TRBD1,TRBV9,TGTGCCAGCAGCGCCGGGACAGGCCCCTACGAGCAGTACTTC,CASSAGTGPYEQYF
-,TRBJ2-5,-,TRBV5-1,TGCGCCAGCAGCTCGGCTGGGGGGAGTGAGACCCAGTACTTC,CASSSAGGSETQYF
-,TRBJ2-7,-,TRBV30,TGTGCCTGGAGTCGCAGGGACGAGCAGTACTTC,CAWSRRDEQYF
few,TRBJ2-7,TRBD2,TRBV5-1,TGCGCCAGCAGCTTGGGGACTAGCGGTTACGAGCAGTACTTC,CASSLGTSGYEQYF
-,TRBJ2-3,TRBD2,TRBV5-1,TGCGCCAGCAGCTATTCAGCGGGAGTAGATACGCAGTATTTT,CASSYSAGVDTQYF
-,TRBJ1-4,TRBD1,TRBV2,TGTGCCAGCAGTCTGGACAGGGGCGAAGAAAAACTGTTTTTT,CASSLDRGEEKLFF
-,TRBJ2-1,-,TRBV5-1,TGCGCCAGCTCTAGGGGGATCTCCTACAATGAGCAGTTCTTC,CASSRGISYNEQFF
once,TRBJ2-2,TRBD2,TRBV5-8,TGTGCCAGCAGCCCACTAGGGCAAGCGGCGGGAGCCGGGGAGCTGTTTTTT,CASSPLGQAAGAGELFF
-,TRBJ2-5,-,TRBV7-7,TGTGCCAGCAGCCTCAATACCGGCGGGGCCCAGTACTTC,CASSLNTGGAQYF
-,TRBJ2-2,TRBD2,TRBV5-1,TGCGCCAGCAGCAGGGGACTAGCGGGATTGACCGGGGAGCTGTTTTTT,CASSRGLAGLTGELFF
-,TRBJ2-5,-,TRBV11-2,TGTGCCAGCAGCTTAGTGACAGCGAGGGAGACCCAGTACTTC,CASSLVTARETQYF
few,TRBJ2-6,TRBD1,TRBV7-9,TGTGCCAGCAGCGCCCGCCTCCGGGACAGGGGTACTGGGGCCAACGTCCTGACTTTC,CASSARLRDRGTGANVLTF
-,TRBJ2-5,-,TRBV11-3,TGTGCCAGCAGCTTAGCGGGGTTAGGGACCCAGTACTTC,CASSLAGLGTQYF
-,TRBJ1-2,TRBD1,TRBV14,TGTGCCGGCTCACGGGGGGACAGGGATGGCTACACCTTC,CAGSRGDRDGYTF
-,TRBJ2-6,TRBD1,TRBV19,TGTGCCACCGGGGGGACAGGGATAAGGCCTGGGGCCAACGTCCTGACTTTC,CATGGTGIRPGANVLTF
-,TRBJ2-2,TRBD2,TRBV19,TGTGCCAGTAAGACTAGCGGGAGTACAGGGGAGCTGTTTTTT,CASKTSGSTGELFF
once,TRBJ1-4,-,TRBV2,TGTGCCAGCTTGGGGGGACCTGGAGAAAAACTGTTTTTT,CASLGGPGEKLFF
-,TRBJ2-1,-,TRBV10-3,TGTGCCATCAGGGACTCCGGAAGCTCCTACAATGAGCAGTTCTTC,CAIRDSGSSYNEQFF
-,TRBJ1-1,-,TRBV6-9,TGTGCCAGCAGTTATAACCAGTGCCGATTCACTGAAGCTTTCTTT,CASSYNQCRFTEAFF
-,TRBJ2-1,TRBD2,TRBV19,TGTGCCAGTAGTACAGAGCACATCAGCGGGAGCTCCTACAATGAGCAGTTCTTC,CASSTEHISGSSYNEQFF
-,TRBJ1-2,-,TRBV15,TGTGCCACCAGCAGAGATTCAGCAGGAAACTATGGCTACACCTTC,CATSRDSAGNYGYTF
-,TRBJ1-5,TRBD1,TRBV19,TGTGCCAGTAGTTACGGGACAGGGATCAGCAATCAGCCCCAGCATTTT,CASSYGTGISNQPQHF
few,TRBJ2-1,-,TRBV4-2,TGTGCCAGCAGCCAAGATCTGTGGAGCTCCTACAATGAGCAGTTCTTC,CASSQDLWSSYNEQFF
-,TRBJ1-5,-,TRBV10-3,TGTGCCATCAGTGAGTCGAAGGACAAGTTCGGTCAGCCCCAGCATTTT,CAISESKDKFGQPQHF
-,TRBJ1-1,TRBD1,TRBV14,TGTGCCAGCAGCCAATGGAGGGGGCCCACTGAAGCTTTCTTT,CASSQWRGPTEAFF
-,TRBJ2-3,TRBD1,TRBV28,TGTGCCAGCAGTTTTTCGGACAGGGACCGCGACGTCACAGATACGCAGTATTTT,CASSFSDRDRDVTDTQYF
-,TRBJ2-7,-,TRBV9,TGTGCCAGCAGCCCTTCTGGGGGGAGAGGATACGAGCAGTACTTC,CASSPSGGRGYEQYF
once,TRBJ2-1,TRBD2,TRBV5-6,TGTGCCAGCAGCTTTATAGTCGGGGGGAGCTCCTACAATGAGCAGTTCTTC,CASSFIVGGSSYNEQFF
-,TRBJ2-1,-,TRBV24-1,TGTGCCACCAGCCCGTCGCAGTTCGATGAGCAGTTCTTC,CATSPSQFDEQFF
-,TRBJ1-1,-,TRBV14,TGTGCCAGCAGCCAAGTAACGGACACTGAAGCTTTCTTT,CASSQVTDTEAFF
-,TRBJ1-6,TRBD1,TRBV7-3,TGTGCCAGCAGCTCCCGGGACAGGGATTCACCCCTCCACTTT,CASSSRDRDSPLHF
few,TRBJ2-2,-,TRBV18,TGTGCCAGCTCACCTGGTTTTCGTCAGTCGAACACCGGGGAGCTGTTTTTT,CASSPGFRQSNTGELFF
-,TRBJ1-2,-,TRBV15,TGTGCCACCAGCTCTTTACGGGAGGGTTTGCCCACTAACTATGGCTACACCTTC,CATSSLREGLPTNYGYTF